This T cell receptor beta chain comes out of a study of cytomegalovirus exposure and HLA in healthy donors. General observations from the study: Reports showed the classifier diagnosing cytomegalovirus status with high specificity and sensitivity. Association of under 20,000 TCR beta sequences with HLA alleles was found at 0.05 false discovery rate in a later analysis. When analyzed later, a missense DCLRE1C variant was found to be linked to TCR beta V- and J-gene trimming.

Of note for this clone: Antigen specificity is unknown.

This CDR3 has 16 amino acids. Germline lookup yields CDR1 KGHSH and CDR2 LQKENI. V was shortened by 4 bases and J by 5 bases, with 17 bases between the two germline ends. PCR amplification relied on 60 Vbeta primers (plus 13 Jbeta primers). Original analysis: Roughly 11 million shared chains were among around 80 million unique TCR beta chains counted in a later analysis. Some clones are missing from TCRdb's copy, which holds only in-frame ones; the method was immunoSEQ multiplex PCR. V and J calls and clone size are given by that table; D and trimming were obtained from the DNA. The data contain fewer than 120,000 clones, 60% to 85% of them seen just once; the ten biggest clones take up 2.5% to 3%.

What was sequenced was PBMCs. The chain recombines TRBV18 with TRBJ2-2, with D possibly TRBD1 on 5 matching bases. This clonotype was sampled from an older woman in good health and CMV-seropositive. For the CDR3, the DNA is TGTGCCAGCTCACTACAAACCGTGACAGAGACCGGGGAGCTGTTTTTT. Its protein product is CASSLQTVTETGELFF.